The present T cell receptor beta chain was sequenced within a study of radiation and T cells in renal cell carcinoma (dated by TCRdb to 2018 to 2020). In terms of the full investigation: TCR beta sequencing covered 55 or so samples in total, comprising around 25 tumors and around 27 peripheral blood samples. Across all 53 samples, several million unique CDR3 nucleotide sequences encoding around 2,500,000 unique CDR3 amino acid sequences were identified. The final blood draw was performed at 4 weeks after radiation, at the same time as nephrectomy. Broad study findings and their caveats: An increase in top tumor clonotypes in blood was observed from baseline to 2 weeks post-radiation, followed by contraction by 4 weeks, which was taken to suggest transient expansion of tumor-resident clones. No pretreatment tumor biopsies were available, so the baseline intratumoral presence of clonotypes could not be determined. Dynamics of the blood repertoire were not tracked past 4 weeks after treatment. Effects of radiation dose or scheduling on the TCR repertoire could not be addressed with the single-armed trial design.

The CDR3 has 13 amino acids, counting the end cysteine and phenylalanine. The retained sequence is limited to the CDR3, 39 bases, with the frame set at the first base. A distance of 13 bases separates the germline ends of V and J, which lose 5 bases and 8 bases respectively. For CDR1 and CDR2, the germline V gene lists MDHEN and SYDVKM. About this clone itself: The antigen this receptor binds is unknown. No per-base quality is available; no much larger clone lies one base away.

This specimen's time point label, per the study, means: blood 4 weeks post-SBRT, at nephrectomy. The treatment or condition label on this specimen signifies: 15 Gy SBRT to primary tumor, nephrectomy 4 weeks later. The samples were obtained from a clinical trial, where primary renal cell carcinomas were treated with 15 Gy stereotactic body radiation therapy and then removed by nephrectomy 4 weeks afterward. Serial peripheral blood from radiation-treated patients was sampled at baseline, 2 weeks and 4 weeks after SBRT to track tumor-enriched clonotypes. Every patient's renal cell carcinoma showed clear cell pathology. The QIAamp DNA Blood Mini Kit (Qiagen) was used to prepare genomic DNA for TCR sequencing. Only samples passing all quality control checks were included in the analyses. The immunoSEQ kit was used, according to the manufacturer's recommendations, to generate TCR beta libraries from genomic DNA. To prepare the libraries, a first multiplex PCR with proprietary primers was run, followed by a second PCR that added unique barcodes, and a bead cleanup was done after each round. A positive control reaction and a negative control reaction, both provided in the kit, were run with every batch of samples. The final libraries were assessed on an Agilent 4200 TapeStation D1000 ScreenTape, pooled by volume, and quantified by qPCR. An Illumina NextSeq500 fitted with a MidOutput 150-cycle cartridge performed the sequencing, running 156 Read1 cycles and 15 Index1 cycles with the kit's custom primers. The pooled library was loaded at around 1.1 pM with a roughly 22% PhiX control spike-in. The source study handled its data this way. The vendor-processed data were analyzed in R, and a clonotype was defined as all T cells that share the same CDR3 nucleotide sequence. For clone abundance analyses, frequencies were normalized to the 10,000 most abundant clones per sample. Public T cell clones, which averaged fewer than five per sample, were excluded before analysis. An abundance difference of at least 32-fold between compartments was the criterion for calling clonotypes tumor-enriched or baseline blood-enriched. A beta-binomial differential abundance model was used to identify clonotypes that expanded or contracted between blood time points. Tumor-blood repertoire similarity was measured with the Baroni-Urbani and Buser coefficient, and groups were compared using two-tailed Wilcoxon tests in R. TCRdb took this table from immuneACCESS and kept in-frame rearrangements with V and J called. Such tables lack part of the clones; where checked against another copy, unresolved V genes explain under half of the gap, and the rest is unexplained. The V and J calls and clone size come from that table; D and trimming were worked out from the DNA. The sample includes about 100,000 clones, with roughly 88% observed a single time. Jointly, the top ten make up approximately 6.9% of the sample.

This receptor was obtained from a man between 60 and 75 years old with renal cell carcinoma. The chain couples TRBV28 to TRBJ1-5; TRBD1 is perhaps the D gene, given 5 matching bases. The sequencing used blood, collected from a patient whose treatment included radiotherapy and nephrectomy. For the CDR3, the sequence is CASSRQGLEPQHF. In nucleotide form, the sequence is TGTGCCAGCAGTCGTCAGGGCTTGGAGCCCCAGCATTTT.